Listed here are 20 T cell receptor beta chains from one sample, sequenced in a study of technical replicates of blood from a handful of donors. Measured with immunoSEQ multiplex PCR; TCRdb has only the in-frame clones, and not every one. The data show approximately 81,000 clones, 96% seen once. The source material was T cells isolated from PBMCs. Source of these receptors: a human donor in good health.

The gene calls are TRBV29-1 and TRBJ1-5; TRBD1 aligns across 7 bases. The CDR3 sequence is 14 residues long. Germline V gene lookup returns CDR1 SQVTM and CDR2 ANQGSEA. V gave up 4 bases and J gave up 0 bases; unmatched junction bases: 3. The CDR3 DNA reads TGCAGCGTTGTTCAGGGGGGTAGCAATCAGCCCCAGCATTTT. It specifies CSVVQGGSNQPQHF.

The rearrangement joins TRBV5-6 to TRBJ2-7; perhaps TRBD2 as D (6 bases). From germline, CDR1 is SGHDT and CDR2 YYEEEE. V lost 2 bases to trimming and J lost 9 bases, with 18 bases between them. The CDR3 has 14 amino acids. The CDR3 sequence: CASSFRTAGSVQYF. As DNA, the CDR3 is TGTGCCAGCAGCTTCCGTACCGCGGGATCGGTGCAGTACTTC.

This clone was observed once. The chain joins TRBV11-2 to TRBJ1-5, with TRBD1 matching over 8 bases. V shed 0 bases, J shed 6 bases, and the junction held 7 bases outside the gene matches. This CDR3 is 16 amino acids long. Germline V gene sequence: CDR1 SGHAT, CDR2 FQNNGV. CDR3 DNA sequence: TGTGCCAGCAGCTTAGATTTGGGGCAGGGGGCTCAGCCCCAGCATTTT. Its protein is CASSLDLGQGAQPQHF.

This clone showed up just once. The chain is built from TRBV21-1 and TRBJ1-2; TRBD1 was called by the table and not checked on the DNA. TRBV21-1 is a documented pseudogene. The CDR3 has 12 residues. Here the CDR3 DNA reads TGTGCCAGCAGCACGGCAGGGGGAGGCTACACCTTC. Translation gives CASSTAGGGYTF.

The J gene is TRBJ1-2, the V gene TRBV2; possibly TRBD1 for D (5 bases). Germline V gene data show CDR1 as SNHLY and CDR2 as FYNNEI. The CDR3 spans 15 residues. Trimming pared 3 bases from V and 4 bases from J, leaving 15 bases between. The CDR3 DNA reads TGTGCCAGCAGTGATTGGGGGGAGGGAAGCTATGGCTACACCTTC. Its protein product is CASSDWGEGSYGYTF.

The rearrangement joins TRBV28 to TRBJ2-7, with 7 bases that match TRBD1. The CDR3 runs to 15 residues. Per the germline V gene, CDR1 is MDHEN and CDR2 is SYDVKM. V lost 2 bases, J lost 3 bases, and 7 bases stayed unmatched. The CDR3 bases are TGTGCCAGCAGTTTAAGCCTGCAGGGGGTCTACGAGCAGTACTTC. Translated, it gives CASSLSLQGVYEQYF.

The chain is built from TRBV29-1 and TRBJ1-4, with 8 positions matching TRBD1. The J segment lost 0 bases and the V segment lost 6 bases, leaving 6 bases of the junction unmatched. The CDR3 is made up of 15 amino acids. Germline CDR1 is SQVTM and CDR2 is ANQGSEA. CDR3 amino acids: CSVSGTGATNEKLFF. The CDR3 DNA sequence: TGCAGCGTATCCGGGACAGGCGCAACTAATGAAAAACTGTTTTTT.

This sequence joins TRBV11-3 and TRBJ2-1, with 9 positions matching TRBD1. V lost 3 bases to trimming and J lost 10 bases; unmatched junction nucleotides: 1. CDR1 is SGHNT and CDR2 is YENEEA in the germline V gene. The CDR3 has 12 residues. CDR3 loop: CASSLDRGEQFF. In DNA, the CDR3 is TGTGCCAGCAGCTTGGACAGGGGAGAGCAGTTCTTC.

The chain joins TRBV4-1 to TRBJ2-3; D is undetermined. The CDR3 is made up of 15 amino acids. Germline values: CDR1 MGHRA, CDR2 YSYEKL. V was shortened by 0 bases and J by 10 bases, with 17 bases between the two germline ends. CDR3 residues: CASSQEPPLESAQYF. Here the CDR3 DNA reads TGCGCCAGCAGCCAAGAACCCCCTCTAGAATCCGCGCAGTATTTT.

The V gene is TRBV6-1, the J gene TRBJ2-1; 7 nucleotides agree with TRBD2. The CDR3 runs 11 residues. Losses at the gene ends were 2 bases for V and 15 bases for J; bases not matched to a gene: 4. Germline lookup yields CDR1 MNHNS and CDR2 SASEGT. Here the CDR3 reads CASSEPGGPFF. The CDR3 region has the DNA TGTGCCAGCAGTGAACCGGGGGGACCGTTCTTC.

V is TRBV28 and J is TRBJ2-3, with 10 bases lining up with TRBD2. The CDR3 runs to 15 residues. Trimming removed 6 bases from V and 6 bases from J; junction bases left unmatched: 9. The germline V gene encodes CDR1 MDHEN and CDR2 SYDVKM. The CDR3 reads CASRPGLAVFDTQYF. The CDR3 DNA follows: TGTGCCAGCAGGCCAGGACTAGCGGTTTTTGATACGCAGTATTTT.

The V gene is TRBV10-3, the J gene TRBJ1-5; 8 positions match TRBD1. Per germline, CDR1 ENHRY and CDR2 SYGVKD. Trimming took 1 base from V and 7 from J; bases not matched to a gene: 9. CDR3 length: 16 amino acids. CDR3 residues: CAISEFLQGAGQPQHF. The CDR3 coding sequence is TGTGCCATCAGTGAGTTTCTCCAGGGGGCTGGGCAGCCCCAGCATTTT.

The chain employs TRBV7-8 and TRBJ1-5, with D possibly matching TRBD1 (5 bases). This CDR3 has 14 amino acids. V was pared by 5 bases and J by 6 bases, with 14 bases between. Germline CDR1 and CDR2: SGHVS and FQNEAQ. CDR3 residues: CASSVLGQVQPQHF. Written as DNA, the CDR3 is TGTGCCAGCAGCGTTCTGGGGCAGGTTCAGCCCCAGCATTTT.

The rearrangement links TRBV4-1 to TRBJ1-1, with D hard to call. Trimming removed 0 bases at V and 4 bases at J, with 15 bases between. Germline CDR1 MGHRA, CDR2 YSYEKL. The CDR3 runs to 16 residues. The chain's CDR3 is CASSQDRRARSTEAFF. The CDR3 nucleotides read TGCGCCAGCAGCCAAGATCGGAGGGCCCGGAGCACTGAAGCTTTCTTT.

The chain links TRBV4-2 to TRBJ2-1, with TRBD2 matching 8 bases. V lost 3 bases, J lost 4 bases, and 8 bases stayed unmatched. In germline, CDR1 is LGHNA, CDR2 YNFKEQ. CDR3 length: 16 amino acids. The CDR3 sequence: CASSQDLLAEYNEQFF. CDR3 coding DNA: TGTGCCAGCAGCCAGGACTTACTAGCGGAATACAATGAGCAGTTCTTC.

This chain uses TRBV4-1 with TRBJ1-1; 11 nucleotides align to TRBD1. CDR1 is MGHRA and CDR2 is YSYEKL in the germline V gene. Unmatched junction bases numbered 4, after V lost 3 bases and J lost 4 bases. The CDR3 sequence is 15 residues long. The CDR3 coding sequence is TGCGCCAGCAGCCAGGGGACAGGGGGGCCCACTGAAGCTTTCTTT. Protein sequence: CASSQGTGGPTEAFF.

This chain connects TRBV9 to TRBJ1-1; D perhaps matches TRBD1 (5 bases). With 0 bases removed from V and 7 bases from J, the gap between germline ends came to 10 bases. Germline V lookup: CDR1 SGDLS, CDR2 YYNGEE. The CDR3 spans 13 residues. The CDR3 protein is CASSVGTTNEAFF. Written as DNA, the CDR3 is TGTGCCAGCAGCGTAGGGACAACAAATGAAGCTTTCTTT. Drawing the rest from reference TRBV9 and TRBJ1-1, the complete variable domain is DSGVTQTPKHLITATGQRVTLRCSPRSGDLSVYWYQQSLDQGLQFLIQYYNGEERAKGNILERFSAQQFPDLHSELNLSSLELGDSALYFCASSVGTTNEAFFGQGTRLTVV.

The chain employs TRBV4-1 and TRBJ2-1; TRBD2 matches 14 bases. V trimming: 1 base; J trimming: 9 bases; junction bases outside the gene matches: 5. Germline V gene sequence: CDR1 MGHRA, CDR2 YSYEKL. The CDR3 totals 16 residues. The CDR3 region has the DNA TGCGCCAGCAGCCAAGGGGGACTAGCGGGAGCGGGTGAGCAGTTCTTC. Protein product: CASSQGGLAGAGEQFF.

The gene calls are TRBV7-2 and TRBJ2-7; 11 bases align to TRBD2. This CDR3 has 15 amino acids. Germline CDR1 is SGHTA and CDR2 is FQGNSA. The ends lost 6 bases at V and 0 bases at J; junction bases unmatched: 4. CDR3 nucleotides: TGTGCCAGCAGAAGGGGACTAGCGGACTCCTACGAGCAGTACTTC. Translation gives CASRRGLADSYEQYF. Drawing the rest from reference TRBV7-2 and TRBJ2-7, the complete variable domain is GAGVSQSPSNKVTEKGKDVELRCDPISGHTALYWYRQSLGQGLEFLIYFQGNSAPDKSGLPSDRFSAERTGGSVSTLTIQRTQQEDSAVYLCASRRGLADSYEQYFGPGTRLTVT.

This clone was counted once. V usage is TRBV4-1 and J usage is TRBJ2-2; weak D call: TRBD2 (5 bases). Germline loops: CDR1 MGHRA, CDR2 YSYEKL. Trimming left V 0 bases short and J 4 bases short, with 12 bases between. This CDR3 spans 16 amino acids. The CDR3 here is CASSQERAAGTGELFF. In nucleotides, the CDR3 is TGCGCCAGCAGCCAAGAACGGGCCGCGGGCACCGGGGAGCTGTTTTTT.